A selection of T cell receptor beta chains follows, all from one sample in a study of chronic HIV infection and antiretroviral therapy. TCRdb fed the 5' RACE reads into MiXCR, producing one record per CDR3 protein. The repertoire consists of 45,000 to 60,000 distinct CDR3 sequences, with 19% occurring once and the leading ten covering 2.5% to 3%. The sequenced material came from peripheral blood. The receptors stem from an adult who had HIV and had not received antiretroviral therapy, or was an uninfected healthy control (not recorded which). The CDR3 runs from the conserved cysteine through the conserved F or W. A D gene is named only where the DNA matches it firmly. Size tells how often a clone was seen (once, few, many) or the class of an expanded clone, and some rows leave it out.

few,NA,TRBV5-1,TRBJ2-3,CASSLVPPSRTDTQYF,TGCGCCAGCAGCCTTGTTCCCCCATCAAGGACAGATACGCAGTATTTT
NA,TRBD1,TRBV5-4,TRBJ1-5,CASSFDRAIKPQHF,TGTGCCAGCAGTTTCGACAGGGCAATCAAGCCCCAGCATTTT
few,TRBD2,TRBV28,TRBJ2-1,CASSPGLADNEQFF,TGTGCCAGCAGTCCAGGACTAGCGGACAATGAGCAGTTCTTC
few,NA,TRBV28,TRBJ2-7,CASSSGGTDAYEQYF,TGTGCCAGCAGCTCAGGGGGGACTGACGCCTACGAGCAGTACTTC
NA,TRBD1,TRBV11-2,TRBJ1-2,CASSSTRGARPNLVYGYTF,TGTGCCAGCAGCTCCACCAGGGGGGCGAGACCGAACCTTGTTTATGGCTACACCTTC
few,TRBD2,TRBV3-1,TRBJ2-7,CASSLTSGNYEQYF,TGTGCCAGCAGCCTGACTAGCGGGAACTACGAGCAGTACTTC
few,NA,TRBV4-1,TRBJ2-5,CASSRGRETQYF,TGCGCCAGCAGCCGCGGGCGGGAGACCCAGTACTTC
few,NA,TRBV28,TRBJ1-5,CASSISGGGGVAQPQHF,TGTGCCAGCAGTATAAGCGGAGGAGGGGGGGTCGCTCAGCCCCAGCATTTT
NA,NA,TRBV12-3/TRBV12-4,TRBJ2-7,CASSRGYDEQYF,TGTGCCAGCAGCCGGGGGTATGACGAGCAGTACTTC
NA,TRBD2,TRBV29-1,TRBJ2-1,CSVRREGLEQFF,TGCAGCGTCAGGCGGGAGGGCCTGGAGCAGTTCTTC
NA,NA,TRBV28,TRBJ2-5,CASSLGGFLETQYF,TGTGCCAGCAGTTTAGGGGGCTTTCTGGAGACCCAGTACTTC
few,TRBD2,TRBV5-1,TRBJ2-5,CASSLTLAGKETQYF,TGCGCCAGCAGCTTGACACTAGCGGGTAAAGAGACCCAGTACTTC